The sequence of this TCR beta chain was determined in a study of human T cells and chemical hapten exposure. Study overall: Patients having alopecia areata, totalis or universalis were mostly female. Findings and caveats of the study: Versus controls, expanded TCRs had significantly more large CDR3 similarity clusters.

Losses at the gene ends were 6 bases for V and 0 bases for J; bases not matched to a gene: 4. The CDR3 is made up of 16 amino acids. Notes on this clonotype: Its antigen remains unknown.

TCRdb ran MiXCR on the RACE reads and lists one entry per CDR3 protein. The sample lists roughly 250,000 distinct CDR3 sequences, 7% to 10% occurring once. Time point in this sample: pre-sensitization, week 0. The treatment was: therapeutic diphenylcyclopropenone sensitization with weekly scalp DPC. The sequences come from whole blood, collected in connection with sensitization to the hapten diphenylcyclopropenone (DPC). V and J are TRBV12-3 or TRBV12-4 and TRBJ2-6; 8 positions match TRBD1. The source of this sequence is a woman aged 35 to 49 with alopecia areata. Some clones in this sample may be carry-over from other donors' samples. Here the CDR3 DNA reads TGTGCCAGCAGGGACAGGGTCTCCTCTGGGGCCAACGTCCTGACTTTC. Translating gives CASRDRVSSGANVLTF.